The 5 T cell receptor beta chains presented below share a single source sample, sequenced in a study of T cells in tuberculosis. Profiling relied on immunoSEQ multiplex PCR, and the TCRdb table lists in-frame clones only, not all of them. The sample consists of under 50,000 clones, roughly 96% of them appearing once. The sequenced sample was PBMCs. The receptors were gathered from a donor aged 5-35 years with latent tuberculosis or without tuberculosis infection.

This chain uses TRBV11-2 with TRBJ2-4; 12 positions agree with TRBD2. The V gene end was trimmed by 1 base and the J gene end by 0 bases; junction bases not matched to a gene: 7. This CDR3 is built from 19 residues. Per the germline V gene, CDR1 is SGHAT and CDR2 is FQNNGV. CDR3 DNA: TGTGCCAGCAGCTTAGTCCCTAGCGGGGGGGCCGGAGCCAAAAACATTCAGTACTTC. Protein product: CASSLVPSGGAGAKNIQYF.

The CDR3 loop is CATSRDPVNYGYTF. In nucleotides, the CDR3 is TGTGCCACCAGCAGAGATCCGGTAAACTATGGCTACACCTTC. V and J are TRBV15 and TRBJ1-2; D is unclear. Between the trimmed V and J ends, which lost 0 bases and 2 bases, there was a span of 7 bases. This CDR3 has 14 residues. Germline-derived CDR1 and CDR2 are LNHNV and YYDKDF (reference sequence).

The V gene is TRBV7-2, the J gene TRBJ2-5, with 7 bases fitting TRBD2. The CDR3 contains 12 residues. J gave up 2 bases and V 8 bases, and 2 bases lay outside the gene matches. Germline lookup yields CDR1 SGHTA and CDR2 FQGNSA. As DNA, the CDR3 is TGTGCCAGCCCAGCGGGGCAAGAGACCCAGTACTTC. Translation gives CASPAGQETQYF.

The chain employs TRBV6-1 and TRBJ2-5; D gene uncertain. The V end was cut by 2 bases, the J end by 2 bases, with 12 bases between. CDR3 length: 15 residues. Germline lookup yields CDR1 MNHNS and CDR2 SASEGT. In DNA form, the CDR3 reads TGTGCCAGCAGTGAAACTGATAGCAGACAAGAGACCCAGTACTTC. It is translated as CASSETDSRQETQYF.

V usage is TRBV18 and J usage is TRBJ1-6; D unclear. The CDR3 totals 16 residues. The V end lost 6 bases, the J end lost 6 bases, and 18 bases lay between the germline ends. Germline CDR1 KGHSH, CDR2 LQKENI. The DNA for the CDR3 is TGTGCCAGCTCGCCTGTAGATCCGGTTGGTAATTCACCCCTCCACTTT. Translated: CASSPVDPVGNSPLHF.